A single sample gave rise to the 25 T cell receptor beta chains below, sequenced in a study of spatial heterogeneity in lung cancer. The time point here: sample taken at primary tumor resection. TCRdb reanalysed the 5' RACE reads using MiXCR and keeps one entry per CDR3 protein. Of 25,000 or so distinct CDR3 sequences in the sample, 4% to 5% were seen once. The starting material was PBMCs, obtained at surgery. The source is a male donor with early-stage non-small cell lung cancer.

At least ten counts were recorded for this clonotype. V and J are TRBV7-9 and TRBJ2-3; D possibly corresponds to TRBD1 (5 bases). In germline, CDR1 is SEHNR, CDR2 FQNEAQ (reference sequence). The CDR3 is made up of 14 amino acids. The CDR3 protein is CAERGSPGGDTQYF. The CDR3 nucleotides are TGTGCTGAAAGGGGCAGCCCAGGTGGAGATACGCAGTATTTT.

The chain carries TRBV20-1 and TRBJ2-3; TRBD2 might be the D (5 bases). Germline V lookup: CDR1 DFQATT, CDR2 SNEGSKA (reference sequence). CDR3 length: 15 amino acids. Trimming left V 3 bases short and J 4 bases short, with 17 bases between. The CDR3 DNA reads as TGCAGTGCTAGGCCGGGGTCCCGAGGTGCAGATACGCAGTATTTT. This sequence encodes CSARPGSRGADTQYF.

This clonotype came up many times. The rearrangement joins TRBV18 to TRBJ1-2; D call uncertain. The CDR3 loop spans 13 amino acids. V lost 5 bases to trimming and J lost 0 bases, with 7 bases between them. The germline gives CDR1 KGHSH, CDR2 LQKENI. The CDR3 protein is CASSVGSNYGYTF. The DNA for the CDR3 is TGTGCCAGCTCAGTTGGGTCTAACTATGGCTACACCTTC. Based on the CDR3 plus reference TRBV18 and TRBJ1-2, the full variable domain is NAGVMQNPRHLVRRRGQEARLRCSPMKGHSHVYWYRQLPEEGLKFMVYLQKENIIDESGMPKERFSAEFPKEGPSILRIQQVVRGDSAAYFCASSVGSNYGYTFGSGTRLTVV.

This chain connects TRBV10-3 to TRBJ2-7, with D perhaps TRBD2 (5 bases). Germline V gives CDR1 ENHRY, CDR2 SYGVKD. The V gene lost 3 bases and the J gene lost 2 bases, with 14 bases spanning the gap. This CDR3 contains 15 residues. CDR3 protein: CAISDPVEEAYEQYF. The CDR3 nucleotides are TGTGCCATCAGTGACCCCGTGGAGGAGGCCTACGAGCAGTACTTC.

This clonotype was observed at least ten times. This chain links TRBV20-1 with TRBJ2-3; 12 positions agree with TRBD2. The CDR3 runs 16 residues. Germline V lookup: CDR1 DFQATT, CDR2 SNEGSKA (reference sequence). The junction had 9 bases not matched to a gene; V was cut back by 0 bases and J by 8 bases. The CDR3 nucleotides are TGCAGTGCTAGAGAGCGTCTAGCGGGAGGGAAGGGTACGCAGTATTTT. Protein sequence: CSARERLAGGKGTQYF.

In this sample, this clonotype is medium-sized. This chain joins TRBV9 and TRBJ2-7, with 10 bases aligning to TRBD1. The CDR3 loop spans 13 amino acids. Per the germline V gene, CDR1 is SGDLS and CDR2 is YYNGEE. J was trimmed by 4 bases and V by 3 bases; bases with no gene match: 1. The CDR3 region is CASSGQGAYEQYF. CDR3 nucleotide sequence: TGTGCCAGCAGCGGACAGGGGGCGTACGAGCAGTACTTC.

The table lists this clonotype with many counts. V and J are TRBV7-9 and TRBJ2-2; TRBD1 agrees at 8 bases. This CDR3 spans 15 amino acids. Germline V gene lookup returns CDR1 SEHNR and CDR2 FQNEAQ (reference sequence). V shed 5 bases and J 4 bases; nucleotides not matched to a gene: 6. The CDR3: CASSQGTGTTGELFF. CDR3 in DNA: TGTGCCAGCAGCCAAGGGACAGGTACCACCGGGGAGCTGTTTTTT.

This clonotype was picked up many times. The chain employs TRBV28 and TRBJ1-2; D gene uncertain. CDR1 and CDR2 (germline): MDHEN, SYDVKM. With 2 bases removed from V and 4 bases from J, the gap between germline ends came to 8 bases. The CDR3 covers 13 residues. CDR3 bases: TGTGCCAGCAGTTTACTCCTAAGCTATGGCTACACCTTC. Amino acids: CASSLLLSYGYTF.

This clonotype was seen repeatedly, ten times or more. This sequence joins TRBV2 and TRBJ1-5; tentative D call: TRBD1 (5 bases). V was pared by 3 bases and J by 1 base, with 7 bases between. The CDR3 runs to 14 residues. The germline V gene has CDR1 SNHLY and CDR2 FYNNEI. DNA of the CDR3: TGTGCCAGCAGTGACCGACAGAGCAATCAGCCCCAGCATTTT. Amino acids: CASSDRQSNQPQHF.

This clonotype was observed many times. V and J are TRBV7-9 and TRBJ2-5; 10 bases match TRBD1. Germline CDR1 is SEHNR and CDR2 is FQNEAQ (reference sequence). The CDR3 runs to 13 residues. V lost 6 bases and J lost 4; bases outside the gene matches: 2. The CDR3 region is CASRRDRGETQYF. In DNA form, the CDR3 reads TGTGCCAGCAGGAGGGACAGGGGAGAGACCCAGTACTTC. The variable domain in full, with the rest retrieved from reference TRBV7-9 and TRBJ2-5, is DTGVSQNPRHKITKRGQNVTFRCDPISEHNRLYWYRQTLGQGPEFLTYFQNEAQLEKSRLLSDRFSAERPKGSFSTLEIQRTEQGDSAMYLCASRRDRGETQYFGPGTRLLVL.

The table lists this clonotype with many counts. The chain recombines TRBV20-1 with TRBJ2-7; TRBD1 is a possible D gene (6 bases). The CDR3 has 18 amino acids. V shed 0 bases and J shed 4 bases, with 25 bases lying between them. In germline, CDR1 is DFQATT, CDR2 SNEGSKA (reference sequence). The CDR3: CSARDLLGGVGTTYEQYF. The CDR3 bases are TGCAGTGCTAGAGATCTGTTAGGTGGGGTGGGGACAACTTACGAGCAGTACTTC.

The genes are TRBV7-6 and TRBJ2-5, with 10 positions matching TRBD2. CDR3 length: 15 residues. Germline CDR1 is SGHVS and CDR2 is FNYEAQ. Trimming removed 5 bases from V and 3 bases from J; junction bases left unmatched: 6. CDR3 nucleotides: TGTGCCAGCAGCAGAGGGACTAGCGTCAAAGAGACCCAGTACTTC. Amino acid sequence: CASSRGTSVKETQYF.

In its sample, this clonotype is medium-sized. Mismatch with germline at one junction end may stem from a read error. This chain connects TRBV3-1 to TRBJ2-3; no clear D. CDR1 is LGHDT, CDR2 YNNKEL, per germline (reference sequence). The CDR3 is made up of 11 amino acids. The CDR3 reads CASSQGLSAIF. CDR3 sequence (DNA): TGTGCCAGCAGCCAGGGTCTGAGCGCGATCTTT.

This clonotype was recorded many times. The chain couples TRBV11-2 to TRBJ2-5, with TRBD2 matching 11 bases. Trimming took 3 bases from V and 5 from J; bases not matched to a gene: 5. Germline CDR1 reads SGHAT; CDR2 reads FQNNGV. This CDR3 has 15 amino acids. Here the CDR3 DNA reads TGTGCCAGCAGCTTTCTAGCGGGAGGAGGGGAGACCCAGTACTTC. As protein: CASSFLAGGGETQYF.

This clonotype appeared many times. The chain combines TRBV28 with TRBJ2-6; D gene ambiguous. V gave up 2 bases and J gave up 0 bases, with 5 bases separating them. This CDR3 is 15 amino acids long. The germline CDR1 and CDR2 sequences are MDHEN and SYDVKM. The CDR3 bases are TGTGCCAGCAGTTTAGGTATCTCTGGGGCCAACGTCCTGACTTTC. Encoded protein: CASSLGISGANVLTF.

In this sample, this clonotype turned up many times. At one of its ends the junction is not consistent with the germline gene, which may arise from a read error. This chain links TRBV5-6 with TRBJ1-6, with 10 bases aligning to TRBD1. The CDR3 has 14 residues. Germline V lookup: CDR1 SGHDT, CDR2 YYEEEE. DNA for the CDR3: TGCGCCAGCAGCCGGGACAGGGGAAATTCACCCCTCCACTTT. As protein: CASSRDRGNSPLHF.

This clonotype has at least ten counts. The chain couples TRBV15 to TRBJ1-3; D not certain. The CDR3 is 13 amino acids. The V and J ends lost 0 bases and 4 bases respectively, with 4 bases between them. CDR1 is LNHNV and CDR2 is YYDKDF in the germline V gene (reference sequence). CDR3 nucleotides: TGTGCCACCAGCAGAGATGAGGGAAACACCATATATTTT. Encoded protein: CATSRDEGNTIYF. The full variable domain, in which reference TRBV15 and TRBJ1-3 provide the parts outside the CDR3, is DAMVIQNPRYQVTQFGKPVTLSCSQTLNHNVMYWYQQKSSQAPKLLFHYYDKDFNNEADTPDNFQSRRPNTSFCFLDIRSPGLGDTAMYLCATSRDEGNTIYFGEGSWLTVV.

In this sample, this clonotype turned up many times. The V call is TRBV13, the J call TRBJ1-2; 10 bases fit TRBD1. The J segment lost 6 bases and the V segment lost 5 bases, leaving 9 bases of the junction unmatched. This CDR3 has 15 amino acids. Per germline, CDR1 PRHDT and CDR2 FYEKMQ (reference sequence). The CDR3 here is CASSPGRQGADGYTF. DNA of the CDR3: TGTGCCAGCAGCCCCGGGCGACAGGGGGCGGATGGCTACACCTTC.

This clonotype has at least ten counts. The V and J genes are TRBV10-3 and TRBJ2-1, with TRBD2 matching 11 bases. CDR3 size: 19 residues. In germline, CDR1 is ENHRY, CDR2 SYGVKD. V dropped 8 bases and J dropped 0; count of bases not matched to a gene: 15. The CDR3 reads CAIGQGVLAGASSYNEQFF. The CDR3, as DNA: TGTGCCATCGGGCAGGGGGTACTAGCGGGAGCTAGCTCCTACAATGAGCAGTTCTTC.

The gene calls are TRBV7-2 and TRBJ2-5; perhaps TRBD2 as D (5 bases). There are 12 residues in the CDR3. V lost 2 bases, J lost 7 bases, and 8 bases lay in between. CDR1 and CDR2 (germline): SGHTA, FQGNSA. CDR3 sequence reads: CASSLSRGTQYF. CDR3 bases: TGTGCCAGCAGCTTATCTCGGGGGACCCAGTACTTC. The full variable domain, with the rest looked up from reference TRBV7-2 and TRBJ2-5, is GAGVSQSPSNKVTEKGKDVELRCDPISGHTALYWYRQSLGQGLEFLIYFQGNSAPDKSGLPSDRFSAERTGGSVSTLTIQRTQQEDSAVYLCASSLSRGTQYFGPGTRLLVL.

The sample holds many counts of this clonotype. The rearrangement uses TRBV7-9 and TRBJ2-5, with 9 bases that match TRBD1. Germline-derived CDR1 and CDR2 are SEHNR and FQNEAQ (reference sequence). V gave up 3 bases and J gave up 2 bases; unmatched junction bases: 4. CDR3 length: 15 residues. In DNA form, the CDR3 reads TGTGCCAGCAGCTTCTCAGGGACAGGGCAAGAGACCCAGTACTTC. It specifies CASSFSGTGQETQYF. The complete variable domain, with remaining parts taken from reference TRBV7-9 and TRBJ2-5, reads DTGVSQNPRHKITKRGQNVTFRCDPISEHNRLYWYRQTLGQGPEFLTYFQNEAQLEKSRLLSDRFSAERPKGSFSTLEIQRTEQGDSAMYLCASSFSGTGQETQYFGPGTRLLVL.

Many counts were recorded for this clonotype. The rearrangement joins TRBV11-2 to TRBJ2-1; D is perhaps TRBD1 or TRBD2 (6 bases each). This CDR3 has 16 residues. The ends were cut back, 3 bases at V and 0 bases at J, with 12 bases in the middle. The V gene's germline CDR1 is SGHAT and CDR2 FQNNGV. The CDR3 region is CASSFGGPSSYNEQFF. The CDR3 DNA reads TGTGCCAGCAGCTTTGGGGGGCCAAGCTCCTACAATGAGCAGTTCTTC.

The V gene is TRBV3-1, the J gene TRBJ2-7; TRBD1 aligns across 11 bases. This CDR3 is built from 14 residues. J lost 5 bases, V lost 4 bases, and 4 bases had no gene match. Germline lookup yields CDR1 LGHDT and CDR2 YNNKEL (reference sequence). The CDR3, as DNA: TGTGCCAGCAGCCGCCGGACAGGGGGCAACGAGCAGTACTTC. This gives the protein CASSRRTGGNEQYF.

This clonotype was seen at least ten times. The chain has TRBV6-2 or TRBV6-3 and TRBJ2-7, with D maybe TRBD1 (5 bases). Trimming took off 8 bases at V and 2 bases at J, with 22 bases between the two ends. Germline CDR1 reads MNHEY; CDR2 reads SVGEGT. This CDR3 contains 16 residues. CDR3 sequence (DNA): TGTGCCAGCTCCTTTACTCGGACATCCCCGGCCTACGAGCAGTACTTC. Its protein is CASSFTRTSPAYEQYF.

There are many counts of this clonotype. The V and J genes are TRBV7-6 and TRBJ1-5; 12 bases are shared with TRBD1. Germline V gene sequence: CDR1 SGHVS, CDR2 FNYEAQ. The trim removed 5 bases at V and 6 bases at J, leaving 5 bases unmatched. This CDR3 has 15 amino acids. CDR3 coding DNA: TGTGCCAGCAGCCCGGGGACAGGGGGCCTTCAGCCCCAGCATTTT. Translating it yields CASSPGTGGLQPQHF.